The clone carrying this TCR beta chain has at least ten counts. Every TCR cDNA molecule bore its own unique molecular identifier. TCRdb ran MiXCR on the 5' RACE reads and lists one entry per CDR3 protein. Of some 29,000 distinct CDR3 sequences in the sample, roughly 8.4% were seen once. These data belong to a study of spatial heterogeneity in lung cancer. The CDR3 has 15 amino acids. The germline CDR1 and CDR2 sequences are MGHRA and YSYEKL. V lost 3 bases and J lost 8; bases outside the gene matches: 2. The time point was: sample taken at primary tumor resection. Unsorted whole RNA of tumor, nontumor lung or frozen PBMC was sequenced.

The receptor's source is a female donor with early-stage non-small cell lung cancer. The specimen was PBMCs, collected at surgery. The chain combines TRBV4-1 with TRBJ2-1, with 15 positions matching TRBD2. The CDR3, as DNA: TGCGCCAGCAGCCAGGGACTAGCGGGAGGATATGAGCAGTTCTTC. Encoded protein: CASSQGLAGGYEQFF.